The following is a T cell receptor beta chain sequence with its context. This sample was taken from a study of blood T cells in healthy people across ages. A second PCR, run for roughly 7 to 12 cycles, used a sample-barcoded 5' primer plus a J-beta primer mix. MiXCR, applied by TCRdb to the 5' RACE reads, yields one record per CDR3 protein. The top ten hold about a fifth of the sample, which has nearly 1 million distinct CDR3 sequences, roughly 51% seen once. Sequencing was done on a sample of blood. The clonotype originates from a woman aged 55 to 70 in good health.

The CDR3 is CAWSVRGSGRSDEQFF. The CDR3 bases are TGTGCCTGGAGTGTACGAGGTAGCGGGAGATCCGATGAGCAGTTCTTC. The J gene is TRBJ2-1, the V gene TRBV30; 9 bases agree with TRBD2. CDR3 length equals 16 residues. After removal of 0 bases from V and 8 bases from J, the junction contained 11 bases not matched to a gene. CDR1 is GTSNPN, CDR2 SVGIG, per germline (reference sequence).